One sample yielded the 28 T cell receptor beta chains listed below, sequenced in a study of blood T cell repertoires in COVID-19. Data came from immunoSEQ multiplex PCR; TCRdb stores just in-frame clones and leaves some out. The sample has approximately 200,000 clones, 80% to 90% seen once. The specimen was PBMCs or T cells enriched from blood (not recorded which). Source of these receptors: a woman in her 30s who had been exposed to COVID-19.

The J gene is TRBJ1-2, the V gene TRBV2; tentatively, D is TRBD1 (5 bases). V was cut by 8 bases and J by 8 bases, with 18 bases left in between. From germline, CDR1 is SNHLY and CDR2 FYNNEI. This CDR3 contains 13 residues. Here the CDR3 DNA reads TGTGCCAGCTCCCTCGACAGCGCTAAAGGCTACACCTTC. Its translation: CASSLDSAKGYTF.

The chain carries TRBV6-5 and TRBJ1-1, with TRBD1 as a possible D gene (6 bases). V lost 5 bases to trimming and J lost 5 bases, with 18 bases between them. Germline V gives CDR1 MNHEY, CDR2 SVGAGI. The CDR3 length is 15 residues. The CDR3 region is CASSRFGPRGTEAFF. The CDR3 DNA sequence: TGTGCCAGCAGTCGCTTCGGACCAAGGGGGACTGAAGCTTTCTTT.

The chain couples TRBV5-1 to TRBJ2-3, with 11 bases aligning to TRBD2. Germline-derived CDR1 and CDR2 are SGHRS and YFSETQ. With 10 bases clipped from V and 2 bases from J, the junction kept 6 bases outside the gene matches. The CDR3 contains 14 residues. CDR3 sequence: CASGLAGHTDTQYF. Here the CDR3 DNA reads TGCGCCTCCGGACTAGCGGGTCACACAGATACGCAGTATTTT. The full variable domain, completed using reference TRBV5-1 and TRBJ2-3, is KAGVTQTPRYLIKTRGQQVTLSCSPISGHRSVSWYQQTPGQGLQFLFEYFSETQRNKGNFPGRFSGRQFSNSRSEMNVSTLELGDSALYLCASGLAGHTDTQYFGPGTRLTVL.

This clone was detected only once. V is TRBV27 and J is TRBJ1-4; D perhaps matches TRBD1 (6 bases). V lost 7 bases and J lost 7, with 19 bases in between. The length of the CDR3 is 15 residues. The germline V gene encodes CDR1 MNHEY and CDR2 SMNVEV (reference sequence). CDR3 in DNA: TGTGCCAGCAAGAGATACAGGGCTGGTCGTGAAAAACTGTTTTTT. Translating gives CASKRYRAGREKLFF.

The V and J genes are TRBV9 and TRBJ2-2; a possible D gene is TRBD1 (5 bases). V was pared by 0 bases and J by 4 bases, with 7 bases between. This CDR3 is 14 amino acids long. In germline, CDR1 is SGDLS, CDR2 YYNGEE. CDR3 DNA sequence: TGTGCCAGCAGCGTAGGGGGCGGCACCGGGGAGCTGTTTTTT. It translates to CASSVGGGTGELFF.

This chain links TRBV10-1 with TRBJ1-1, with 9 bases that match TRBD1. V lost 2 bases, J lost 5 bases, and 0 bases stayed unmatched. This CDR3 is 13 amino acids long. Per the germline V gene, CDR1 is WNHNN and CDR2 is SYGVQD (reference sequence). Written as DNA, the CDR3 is TGCGCCAGCAGTGAGGGACAGGGGACTGAAGCTTTCTTT. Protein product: CASSEGQGTEAFF.

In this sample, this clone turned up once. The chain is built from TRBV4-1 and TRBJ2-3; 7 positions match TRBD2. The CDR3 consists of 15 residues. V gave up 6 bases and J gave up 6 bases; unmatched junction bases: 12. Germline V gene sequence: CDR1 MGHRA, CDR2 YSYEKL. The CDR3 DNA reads TGCGCCAGCAGTGTCGTCGGGACTAAAGGTGATACGCAGTATTTT. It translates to CASSVVGTKGDTQYF.

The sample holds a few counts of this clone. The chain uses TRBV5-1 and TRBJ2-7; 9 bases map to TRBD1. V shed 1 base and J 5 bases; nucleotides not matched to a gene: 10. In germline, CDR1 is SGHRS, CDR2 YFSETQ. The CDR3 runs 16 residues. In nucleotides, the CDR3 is TGCGCCAGCAGCTTGACCCCGGGACAGGGAATCCACGAGCAGTACTTC. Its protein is CASSLTPGQGIHEQYF.

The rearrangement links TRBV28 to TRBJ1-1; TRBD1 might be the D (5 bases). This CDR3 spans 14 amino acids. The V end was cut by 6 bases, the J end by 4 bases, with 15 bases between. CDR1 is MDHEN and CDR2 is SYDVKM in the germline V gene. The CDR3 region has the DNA TGTGCCAGCAGCCTAACAAGGGGTTCCACTGAAGCTTTCTTT. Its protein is CASSLTRGSTEAFF.

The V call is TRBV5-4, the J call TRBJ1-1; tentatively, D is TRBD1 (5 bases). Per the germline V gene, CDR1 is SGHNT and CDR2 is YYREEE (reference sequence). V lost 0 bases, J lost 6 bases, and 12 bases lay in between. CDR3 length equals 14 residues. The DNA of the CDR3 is TGTGCCAGCAGCTTGGGAGGGACGGGGGCTGAAGCTTTCTTT. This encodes CASSLGGTGAEAFF.

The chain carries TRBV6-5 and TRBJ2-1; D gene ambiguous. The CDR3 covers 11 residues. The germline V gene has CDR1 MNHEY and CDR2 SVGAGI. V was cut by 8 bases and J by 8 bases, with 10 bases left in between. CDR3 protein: CASGFQDEQFF. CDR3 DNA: TGTGCCAGCGGATTCCAGGATGAGCAGTTCTTC.

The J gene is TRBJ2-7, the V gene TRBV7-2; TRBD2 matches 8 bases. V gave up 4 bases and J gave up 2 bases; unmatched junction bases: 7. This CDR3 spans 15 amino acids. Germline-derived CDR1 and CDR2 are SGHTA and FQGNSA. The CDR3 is CASSYFSGTPYEQYF. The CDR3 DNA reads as TGTGCCAGCAGCTACTTTAGCGGGACCCCCTACGAGCAGTACTTC.

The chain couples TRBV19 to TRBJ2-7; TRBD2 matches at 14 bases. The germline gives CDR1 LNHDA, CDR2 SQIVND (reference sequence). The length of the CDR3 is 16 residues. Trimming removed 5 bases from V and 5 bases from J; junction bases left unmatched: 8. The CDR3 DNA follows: TGTGCCAGTAGTGTCTCGACTAGCGGGAGGGGTCACGAGCAGTACTTC. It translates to CASSVSTSGRGHEQYF.

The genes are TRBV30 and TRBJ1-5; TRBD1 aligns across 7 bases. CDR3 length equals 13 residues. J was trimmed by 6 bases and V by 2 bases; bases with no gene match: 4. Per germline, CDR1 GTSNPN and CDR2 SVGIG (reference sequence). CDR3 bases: TGTGCCTGGAGTCTGACAGGGAGTCAGCCCCAGCATTTT. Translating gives CAWSLTGSQPQHF.

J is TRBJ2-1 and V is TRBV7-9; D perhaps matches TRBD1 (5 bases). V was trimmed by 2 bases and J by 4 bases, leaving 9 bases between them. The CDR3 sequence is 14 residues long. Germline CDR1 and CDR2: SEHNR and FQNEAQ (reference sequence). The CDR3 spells CASSLFAGYNEQFF. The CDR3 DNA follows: TGTGCCAGCAGCTTATTCGCAGGGTACAATGAGCAGTTCTTC.

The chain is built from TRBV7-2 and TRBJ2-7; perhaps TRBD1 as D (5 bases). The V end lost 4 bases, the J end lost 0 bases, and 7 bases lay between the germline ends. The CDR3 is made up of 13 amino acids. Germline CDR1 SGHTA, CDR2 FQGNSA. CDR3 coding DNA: TGTGCCAGCAGCTCAGGGATCTCCTACGAGCAGTACTTC. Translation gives CASSSGISYEQYF.

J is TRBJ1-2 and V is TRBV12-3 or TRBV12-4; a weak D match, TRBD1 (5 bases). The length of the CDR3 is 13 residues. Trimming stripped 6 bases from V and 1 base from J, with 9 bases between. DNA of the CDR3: TGTGCCAGCAGGGGGGACTTTAACTATGGCTACACCTTC. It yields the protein CASRGDFNYGYTF.

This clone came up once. The CDR3: CASSFTGVQASYEQYF. The CDR3 DNA is TGTGCCAGCAGCTTTACGGGAGTCCAGGCCTCCTACGAGCAGTACTTC. The V gene is TRBV11-2, the J gene TRBJ2-7; D may be TRBD2 (6 bases). Germline values: CDR1 SGHAT, CDR2 FQNNGV. Deletions cut 3 bases from V and 0 bases from J, with 15 bases between. This CDR3 spans 16 amino acids.

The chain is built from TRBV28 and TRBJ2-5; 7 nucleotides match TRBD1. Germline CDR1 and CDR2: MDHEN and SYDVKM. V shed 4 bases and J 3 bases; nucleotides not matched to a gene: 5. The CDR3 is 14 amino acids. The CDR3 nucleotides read TGTGCCAGCAGTTCCTCCGGGACAGAAGAGACCCAGTACTTC. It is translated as CASSSSGTEETQYF.

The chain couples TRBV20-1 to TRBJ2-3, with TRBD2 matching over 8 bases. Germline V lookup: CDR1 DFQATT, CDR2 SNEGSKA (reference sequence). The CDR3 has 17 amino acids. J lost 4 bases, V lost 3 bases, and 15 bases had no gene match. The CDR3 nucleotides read TGCAGTGCTAGTCGGGGGATAGCGGGATTTGCTTCAGATACGCAGTATTTT. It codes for CSASRGIAGFASDTQYF.

Here the CDR3 reads CASSSTGHLYEQYF. For the CDR3, the DNA is TGTGCCAGCAGCTCTACGGGACACCTCTACGAGCAGTACTTC. The chain recombines TRBV11-2 with TRBJ2-7; weak D call: TRBD1 (6 bases). This CDR3 region has 14 residues. CDR1 is SGHAT and CDR2 is FQNNGV in the germline V gene. Trimming cost V 4 bases and J 3 bases, with 13 bases left between them.

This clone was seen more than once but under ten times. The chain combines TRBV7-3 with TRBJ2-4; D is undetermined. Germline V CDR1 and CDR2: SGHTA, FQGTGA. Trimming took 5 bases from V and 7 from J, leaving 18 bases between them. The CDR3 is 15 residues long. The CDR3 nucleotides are TGTGCCAGCAGCCTATCGGGTCTAATCGAGAACATTCAGTACTTC. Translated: CASSLSGLIENIQYF. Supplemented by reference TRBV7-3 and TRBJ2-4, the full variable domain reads GAGVSQTPSNKVTEKGKYVELRCDPISGHTALYWYRQSLGQGPEFLIYFQGTGAADDSGLPNDRFFAVRPEGSVSTLKIQRTERGDSAVYLCASSLSGLIENIQYFGAGTRLSVL.

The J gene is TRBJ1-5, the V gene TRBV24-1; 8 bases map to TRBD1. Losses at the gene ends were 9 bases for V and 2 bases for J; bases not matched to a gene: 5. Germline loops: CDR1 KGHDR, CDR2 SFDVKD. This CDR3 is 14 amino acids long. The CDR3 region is CATQETGGNQPQHF. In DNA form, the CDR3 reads TGTGCCACCCAGGAGACAGGGGGCAATCAGCCCCAGCATTTT.

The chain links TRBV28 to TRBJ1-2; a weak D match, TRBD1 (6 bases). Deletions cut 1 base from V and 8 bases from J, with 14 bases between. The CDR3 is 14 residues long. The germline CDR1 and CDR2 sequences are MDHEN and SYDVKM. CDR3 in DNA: TGTGCCAGCAGTTTATTAGGGGGGGCCGGCGGCTACACCTTC. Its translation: CASSLLGGAGGYTF.

This CDR3 is CASTGTSGRSYNEQFF. The CDR3 region has the DNA TGTGCCAGCACCGGGACTAGCGGGAGATCCTACAATGAGCAGTTCTTC. The genes are TRBV3-1 (or the pseudogene TRBV3-2) and TRBJ2-1, with 14 nucleotides matching TRBD2. Germline V gene data show CDR1 as LGHDT and CDR2 as YNNKEL (reference sequence). V dropped 7 bases and J dropped 1; count of bases not matched to a gene: 3. The length of the CDR3 is 16 residues.

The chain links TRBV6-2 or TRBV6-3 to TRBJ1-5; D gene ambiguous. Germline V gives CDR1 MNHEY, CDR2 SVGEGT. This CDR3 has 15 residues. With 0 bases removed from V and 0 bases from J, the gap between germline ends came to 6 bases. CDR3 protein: CASSYSQISNQPQHF. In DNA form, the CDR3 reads TGTGCCAGCAGTTACTCCCAGATTAGCAATCAGCCCCAGCATTTT.

The CDR3 loop reads CASSQEVPGGEAFF. The DNA of the CDR3 is TGTGCCAGCAGCCAAGAAGTACCAGGGGGTGAAGCTTTCTTT. The chain employs TRBV14 and TRBJ1-1; 7 bases map to TRBD1. Trimming removed 0 bases from V and 7 bases from J; junction bases left unmatched: 5. The CDR3 runs 14 residues. CDR1 and CDR2 from the germline V gene are SGHDN and FVKESK.

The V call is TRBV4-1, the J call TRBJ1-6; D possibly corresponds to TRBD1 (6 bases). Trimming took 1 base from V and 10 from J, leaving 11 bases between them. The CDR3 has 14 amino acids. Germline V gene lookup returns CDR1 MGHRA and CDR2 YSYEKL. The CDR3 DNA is TGCGCCAGCAGCCAAGTACGGGACATCTCACCCCTCCACTTT. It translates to CASSQVRDISPLHF.